What follows is one T cell receptor beta chain and its context. CDR1 and CDR2 (germline): MNHEY, SMNVEV (reference sequence). The V gene lost 5 bases and the J gene lost 4 bases, with 15 bases spanning the gap. The CDR3 contains 14 residues. The sample originates from a study of yellow fever vaccine responses in identical twins. TCRdb reprocessed the RT-PCR reads with MiXCR, giving one entry per CDR3 protein. The sample shows roughly 2,000 distinct CDR3 sequences, less than 35% of them seen only once. The chain joins TRBV27 to TRBJ2-7; D may correspond to TRBD1 or TRBD2 (6 bases each). The starting material was T cells from blood (PBMCs), unsorted or a sorted subset (not recorded which), obtained before or after yellow fever vaccination (not recorded which). This receptor was obtained from a woman between 18 and 30 years old who received the yellow fever vaccine. The CDR3: CASSPRGLQYEQYF. CDR3 DNA sequence: TGTGCCAGCAGTCCTCGGGGGCTCCAGTACGAGCAGTACTTC.